The rows below give T cell receptor beta chains drawn from one sample of a study of blood T cell repertoires in COVID-19. The assay was immunoSEQ multiplex PCR, and TCRdb's table has in-frame clones only and misses some. The sample yields just over 150,000 clones, roughly 85% seen once. The source material was peripheral blood. The receptors stem from a human donor with acute or convalescent COVID-19. The donor label of this sample is uncertain. The CDR3 runs from the conserved cysteine through the conserved F or W. The D gene is left open where the match is weak. The size of a clone is reported for some rows only, either as once, few or many, or as a class for expanded clones.

>TRBD2|NA|TRBJ2-2|TRBV7-6
CASSLILAGAGELFF
TGTGCCAGCAGCTTAATACTAGCGGGGGCCGGGGAGCTGTTTTTT
>NA|NA|TRBJ2-5|TRBV5-1
CASSLGTRETQYF
TGCGCCAGCAGCTTGGGCACTCGAGAGACCCAGTACTTC
>NA|once|TRBJ1-2|TRBV30
CAWRDFYGYTF
TGTGCCTGGAGGGACTTTTATGGCTACACCTTC
>NA|NA|TRBJ1-6|TRBV5-1
CASSLLVPAAAELYNSPLHF
TGCGCCAGCAGCTTGTTGGTCCCGGCGGCCGCCGAACTTTATAATTCACCCCTCCACTTT
>NA|few|TRBJ1-1|TRBV7-2
CASSLGHQVRTEAFF
TGTGCCAGCAGCTTAGGACATCAGGTACGGACTGAAGCTTTCTTT
>TRBD1|NA|TRBJ2-5|TRBV6-1
CASSEDRARGQETQYF
TGTGCCAGCAGTGAGGACAGGGCGCGAGGCCAAGAGACCCAGTACTTC
>NA|NA|TRBJ1-2|TRBV7-2
CASSPQGSFFNYGYTF
TGTGCCAGCAGCCCGCAGGGCAGTTTCTTCAACTATGGCTACACCTTC
>NA|NA|TRBJ1-2|TRBV6-5
CASRITGSYGYTF
TGTGCCAGCAGGATCACAGGTAGTTATGGCTACACCTTC
>NA|NA|TRBJ2-4|TRBV7-8
CASSARDTLAKNIQYF
TGTGCCAGCAGCGCCCGGGACACCTTAGCCAAAAACATTCAGTACTTC
>NA|NA|TRBJ2-2|TRBV3-1/TRBV3-2
CASSPPRTPWDTGELFF
TGTGCCAGCAGCCCTCCAAGGACACCCTGGGATACCGGGGAGCTGTTTTTT
>TRBD1|NA|TRBJ1-2|TRBV11-2
CASSSSTGAYGYTF
TGTGCCAGCAGCTCCTCAACAGGGGCCTATGGCTACACCTTC
>NA|NA|TRBJ1-6|TRBV2
CASGNEGGNSPLHF
TGTGCCAGCGGTAACGAGGGGGGGAATTCACCCCTCCACTTT
>NA|few|TRBJ1-1|TRBV19
CASSRSGNANTEAFF
TGTGCCAGTAGTCGGTCCGGGAATGCGAACACTGAAGCTTTCTTT
>NA|NA|TRBJ1-2|TRBV18
CASSPYAGHDYGYTF
TGTGCCAGCTCACCGTACGCGGGTCATGACTATGGCTACACCTTC
>TRBD1|NA|TRBJ2-1|TRBV18
CASSQGPGQGNEQFF
TGTGCCAGCTCACAGGGCCCGGGACAGGGGAATGAGCAGTTCTTC
>NA|NA|TRBJ1-6|TRBV7-9
CASAGQPLHF
TGTGCCAGTGCGGGCCAACCCCTCCACTTT
>NA|NA|TRBJ1-5|TRBV19
CASSTFQGSIQPQHF
TGTGCCAGTAGTACCTTCCAGGGATCGATTCAGCCCCAGCATTTT
>NA|few|TRBJ1-2|TRBV20-1
CSASWGHSNYGYTF
TGCAGTGCTAGTTGGGGGCACAGTAACTATGGCTACACCTTC
>NA|NA|TRBJ1-6|TRBV18
CASSPQRGGSPLHF
TGTGCCAGCTCACCACAGAGAGGGGGATCACCCCTCCACTTT
>TRBD1|NA|TRBJ2-3|TRBV7-8
CASSLRGTGRDTQYF
TGTGCCAGCAGCTTACGAGGGACAGGACGAGATACGCAGTATTTT
>NA|few|TRBJ1-5|TRBV18
CASSRDTGMPQHF
TGTGCCAGCTCTAGGGACACCGGCATGCCCCAGCATTTT
>NA|few|TRBJ1-4|TRBV6-5
CASSYEGATNEKLFF
TGTGCCAGCAGTTACGAAGGGGCAACTAATGAAAAACTGTTTTTT
>NA|NA|TRBJ2-7|TRBV12-2
CASRSGTGTYEQYF
TGTGCAAGTCGCTCCGGGACAGGGACCTACGAGCAGTACTTC
>NA|NA|TRBJ2-5|TRBV5-4
CASSLSGQGDGGTQYF
TGTGCCAGCAGCTTGAGTGGTCAGGGGGACGGGGGGACCCAGTACTTC
>NA|NA|TRBJ1-1|TRBV28
CASSLADRNTEAFF
TGTGCCAGCAGTTTAGCGGACAGGAACACTGAAGCTTTCTTT
>NA|NA|TRBJ2-2|TRBV3-1/TRBV3-2
CASSHLNTGELFF
TGTGCCAGCAGCCACCTCAACACCGGGGAGCTGTTTTTT
>NA|NA|TRBJ1-3|TRBV9
CASSVAGPGNTIYF
TGTGCCAGCAGCGTTGCTGGCCCGGGAAACACCATATATTTT
>NA|NA|TRBJ1-1|TRBV30
CAWSVQQGGTEAFF
TGTGCCTGGAGTGTACAGCAGGGTGGCACTGAAGCTTTCTTT
>TRBD1|NA|TRBJ1-6|TRBV30
CAWSYQTGVSPLHF
TGTGCCTGGAGTTATCAGACAGGGGTTTCACCCCTCCACTTT
>TRBD1|NA|TRBJ1-2|TRBV28
CASSFSGQGRGYTF
TGTGCCAGCAGTTTCTCTGGACAGGGTCGGGGCTACACCTTC
>TRBD1|NA|TRBJ1-5|TRBV10-2
CASKGTGGNQPQHF
TGCGCCAGCAAAGGGACAGGGGGTAATCAGCCCCAGCATTTT
>TRBD1|NA|TRBJ1-3|TRBV5-1
CASSRDSISGNTIYF
TGCGCCAGCAGCCGGGACAGCATCTCTGGAAACACCATATATTTT
>NA|once|TRBJ1-1|TRBV3-1/TRBV3-2
CASSRQGGTEAFF
TGTGCCAGCAGCCGGCAGGGAGGGACTGAAGCTTTCTTT
>NA|NA|TRBJ1-1|TRBV18
CASSPGGGLTEAFF
TGTGCCAGCTCACCAGGGGGGGGCTTGACTGAAGCTTTCTTT
>TRBD1|NA|TRBJ2-7|TRBV9
CASSGQGSYEQYF
TGTGCCAGCAGCGGACAGGGCTCCTACGAGCAGTACTTC
>NA|NA|TRBJ1-2|TRBV2
CASRVSPSSGYGYTF
TGTGCCAGCAGGGTAAGCCCCTCTTCGGGGTACGGCTACACCTTC
>TRBD1|NA|TRBJ1-6|TRBV25-1
CASSGKLIQGADHSPLHF
TGTGCCAGCAGTGGCAAACTCATCCAGGGGGCTGACCATTCACCCCTCCACTTT